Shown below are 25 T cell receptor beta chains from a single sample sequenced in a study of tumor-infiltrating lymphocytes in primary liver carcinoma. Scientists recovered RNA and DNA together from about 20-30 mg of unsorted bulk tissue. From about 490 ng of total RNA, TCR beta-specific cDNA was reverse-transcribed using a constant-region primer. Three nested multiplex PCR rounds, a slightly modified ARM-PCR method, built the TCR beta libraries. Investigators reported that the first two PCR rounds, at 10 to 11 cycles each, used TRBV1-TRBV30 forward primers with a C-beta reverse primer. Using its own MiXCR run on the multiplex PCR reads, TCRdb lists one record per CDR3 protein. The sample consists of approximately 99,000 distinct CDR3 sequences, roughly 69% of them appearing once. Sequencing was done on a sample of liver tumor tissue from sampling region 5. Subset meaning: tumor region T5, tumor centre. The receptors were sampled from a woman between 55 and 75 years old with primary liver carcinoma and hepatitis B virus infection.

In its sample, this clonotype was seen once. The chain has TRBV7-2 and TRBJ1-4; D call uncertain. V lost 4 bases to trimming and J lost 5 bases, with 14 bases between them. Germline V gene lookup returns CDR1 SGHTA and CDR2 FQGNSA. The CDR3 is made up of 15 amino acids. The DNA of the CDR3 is TGTGCCAGCAGCTCCCTTGGGAGCCTGAATGAAAAACTGTTTTTT. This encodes CASSSLGSLNEKLFF.

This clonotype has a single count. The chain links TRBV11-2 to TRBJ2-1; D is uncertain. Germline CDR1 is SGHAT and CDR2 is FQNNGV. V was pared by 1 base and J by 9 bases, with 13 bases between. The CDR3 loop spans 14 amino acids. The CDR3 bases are TGTGCCAGCAGCTTAGGGTCTAACTGGGGTGAGCAGTTCTTC. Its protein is CASSLGSNWGEQFF. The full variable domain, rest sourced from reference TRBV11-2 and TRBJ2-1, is EAGVAQSPRYKIIEKRQSVAFWCNPISGHATLYWYQQILGQGPKLLIQFQNNGVVDDSQLPKDRFSAERLKGVDSTLKIQPAKLEDSAVYLCASSLGSNWGEQFFGPGTRLTVL.

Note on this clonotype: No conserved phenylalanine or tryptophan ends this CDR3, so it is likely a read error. The CDR3 is CTSSLRPGQRFYNGQFL. The CDR3 region has the DNA TGTACCAGCAGCTTACGACCGGGACAGAGATTCTACAATGGGCAGTTCTTG. V and J are TRBV11-2 and TRBJ2-1; 7 bases align to TRBD1. Germline CDR1 and CDR2: SGHAT and FQNNGV. There are 17 residues in the CDR3.

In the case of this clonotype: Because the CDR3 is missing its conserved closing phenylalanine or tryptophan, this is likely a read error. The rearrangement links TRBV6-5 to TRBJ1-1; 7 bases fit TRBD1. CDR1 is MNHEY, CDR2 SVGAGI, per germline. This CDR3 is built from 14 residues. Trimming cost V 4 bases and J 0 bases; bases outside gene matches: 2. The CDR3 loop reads CASSSQGVNTEAFL. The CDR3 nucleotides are TGTGCCAGCAGTTCGCAGGGGGTGAACACTGAAGCTTTCCTT.

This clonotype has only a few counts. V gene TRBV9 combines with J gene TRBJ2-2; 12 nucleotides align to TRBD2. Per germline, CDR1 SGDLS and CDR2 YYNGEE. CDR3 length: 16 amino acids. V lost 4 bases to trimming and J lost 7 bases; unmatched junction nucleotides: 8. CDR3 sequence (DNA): TGTGCCAGCAGCCCGCGACTAGCGGGAGCGGGCGGGGAGCTGTTTTTT. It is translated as CASSPRLAGAGGELFF. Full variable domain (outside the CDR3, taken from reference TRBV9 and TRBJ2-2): DSGVTQTPKHLITATGQRVTLRCSPRSGDLSVYWYQQSLDQGLQFLIQYYNGEERAKGNILERFSAQQFPDLHSELNLSSLELGDSALYFCASSPRLAGAGGELFFGEGSRLTVL.

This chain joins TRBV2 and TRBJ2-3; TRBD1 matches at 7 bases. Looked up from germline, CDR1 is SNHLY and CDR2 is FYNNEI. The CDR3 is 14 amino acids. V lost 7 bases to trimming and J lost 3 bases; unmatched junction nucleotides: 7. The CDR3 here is CASNLDRTTDTQYF. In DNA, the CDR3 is TGTGCCAGCAATTTGGACAGGACTACAGATACGCAGTATTTT.

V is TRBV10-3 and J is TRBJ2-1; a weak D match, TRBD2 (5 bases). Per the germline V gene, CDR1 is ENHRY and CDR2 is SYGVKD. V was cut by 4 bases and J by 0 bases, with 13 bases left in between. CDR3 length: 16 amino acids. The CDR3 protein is CAISGVGSSSYNEQFF. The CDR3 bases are TGTGCCATCAGTGGGGTTGGGAGTAGCTCCTACAATGAGCAGTTCTTC.

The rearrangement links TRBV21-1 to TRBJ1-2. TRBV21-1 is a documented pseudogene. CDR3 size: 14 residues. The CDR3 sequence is CASSKWAERYGYTF. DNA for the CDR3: TGTGCCAGCAGCAAATGGGCAGAAAGATATGGCTACACCTTC.

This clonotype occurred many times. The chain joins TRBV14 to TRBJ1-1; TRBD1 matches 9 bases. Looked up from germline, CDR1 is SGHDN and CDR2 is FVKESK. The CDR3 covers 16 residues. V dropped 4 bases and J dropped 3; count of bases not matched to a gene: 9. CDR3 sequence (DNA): TGTGCCAGCAGCCTGGACAGGGGACAGAGTCACACTGAAGCTTTCTTT. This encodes CASSLDRGQSHTEAFF.

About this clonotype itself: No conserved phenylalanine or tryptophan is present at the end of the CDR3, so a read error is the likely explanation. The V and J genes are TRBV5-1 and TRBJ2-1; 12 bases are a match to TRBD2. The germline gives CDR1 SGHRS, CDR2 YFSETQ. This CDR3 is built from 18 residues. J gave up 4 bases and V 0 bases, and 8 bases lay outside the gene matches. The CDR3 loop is CASSLEASGRALYNEQFL. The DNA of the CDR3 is TGCGCCAGCAGCTTGGAGGCTAGCGGGAGGGCCCTATACAATGAGCAGTTCCTC.

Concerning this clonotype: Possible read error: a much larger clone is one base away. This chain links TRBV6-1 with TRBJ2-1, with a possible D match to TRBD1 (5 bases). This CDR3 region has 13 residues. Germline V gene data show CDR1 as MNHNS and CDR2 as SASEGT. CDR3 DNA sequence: TGTGTCAGCACGGCAGGGTCCTACAATGAGCAGTTCTTC. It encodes CVSTAGSYNEQFF.

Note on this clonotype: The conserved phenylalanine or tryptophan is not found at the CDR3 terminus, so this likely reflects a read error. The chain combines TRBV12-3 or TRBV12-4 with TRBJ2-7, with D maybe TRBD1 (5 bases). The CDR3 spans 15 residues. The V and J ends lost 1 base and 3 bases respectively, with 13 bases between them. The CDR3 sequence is CASSLVRQINYEQYL. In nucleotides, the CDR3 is TGTGCCAGCAGTTTAGTTCGACAGATCAACTACGAGCAGTACCTC.

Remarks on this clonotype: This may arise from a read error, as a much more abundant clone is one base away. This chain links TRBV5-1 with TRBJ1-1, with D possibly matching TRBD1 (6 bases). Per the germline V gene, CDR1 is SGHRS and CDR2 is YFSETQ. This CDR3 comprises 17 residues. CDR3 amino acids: CANSPGGAQRVNTEAFF. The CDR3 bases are TGCGCCAACAGCCCGGGGGGGGCGCAGCGGGTGAACACTGAAGCTTTCTTT.

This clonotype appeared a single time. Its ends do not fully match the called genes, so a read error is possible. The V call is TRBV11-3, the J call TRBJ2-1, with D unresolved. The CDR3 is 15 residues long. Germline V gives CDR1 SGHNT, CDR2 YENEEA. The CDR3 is CPSSLGTSVKLEQFF. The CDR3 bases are TGTCCCAGCAGCTTAGGAACCAGCGTGAAGCTTGAGCAGTTCTTC.

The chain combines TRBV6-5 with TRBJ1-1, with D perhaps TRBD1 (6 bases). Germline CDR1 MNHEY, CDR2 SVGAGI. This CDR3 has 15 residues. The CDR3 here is CVNKLIQGGNTEAFF. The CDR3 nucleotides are TGTGTCAACAAGCTAATACAGGGAGGAAACACTGAAGCTTTCTTT.

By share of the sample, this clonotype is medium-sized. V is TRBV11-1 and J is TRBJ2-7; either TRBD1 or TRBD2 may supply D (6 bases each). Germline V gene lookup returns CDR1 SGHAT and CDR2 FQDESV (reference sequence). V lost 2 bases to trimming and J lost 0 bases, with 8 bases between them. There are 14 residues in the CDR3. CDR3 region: CASSLRGASYEQYF. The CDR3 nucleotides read TGTGCCAGCAGCTTAAGGGGGGCCTCCTACGAGCAGTACTTC. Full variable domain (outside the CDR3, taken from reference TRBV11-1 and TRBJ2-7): EAEVAQSPRYKITEKSQAVAFWCDPISGHATLYWYRQILGQGPELLVQFQDESVVDDSQLPKDRFSAERLKGVDSTLKIQPAELGDSAMYLCASSLRGASYEQYFGPGTRLTVT.

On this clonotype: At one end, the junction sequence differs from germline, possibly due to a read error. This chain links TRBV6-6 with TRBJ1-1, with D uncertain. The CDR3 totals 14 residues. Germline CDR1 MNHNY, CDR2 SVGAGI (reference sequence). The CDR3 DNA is TGTACCAGCAGTTACGGACCACTGAACACTGAAGTTTTCTTT. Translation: CTSSYGPLNTEVFF.

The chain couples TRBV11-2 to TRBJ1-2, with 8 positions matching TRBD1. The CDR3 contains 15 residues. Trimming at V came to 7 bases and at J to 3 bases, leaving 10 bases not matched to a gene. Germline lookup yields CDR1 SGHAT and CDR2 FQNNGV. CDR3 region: CASNFAGQGYYGYTF. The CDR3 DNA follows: TGTGCCAGCAACTTCGCCGGACAGGGTTACTATGGCTACACCTTC.

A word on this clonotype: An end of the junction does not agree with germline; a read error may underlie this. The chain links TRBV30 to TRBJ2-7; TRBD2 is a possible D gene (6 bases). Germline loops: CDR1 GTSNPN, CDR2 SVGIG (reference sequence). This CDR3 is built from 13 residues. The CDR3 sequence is CARRWRGVKEQYF. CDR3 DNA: TGTGCCCGGAGGTGGCGGGGAGTCAAAGAGCAGTACTTC.

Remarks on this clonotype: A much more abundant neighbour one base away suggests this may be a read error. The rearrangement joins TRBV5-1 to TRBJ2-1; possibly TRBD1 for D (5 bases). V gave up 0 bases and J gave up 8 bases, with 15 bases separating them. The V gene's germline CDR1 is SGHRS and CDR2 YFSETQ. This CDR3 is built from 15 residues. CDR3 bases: TGCGCCAGCAGCTTGGACAGGTGTACATTTGATGAGCAGTTCTTC. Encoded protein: CASSLDRCTFDEQFF.

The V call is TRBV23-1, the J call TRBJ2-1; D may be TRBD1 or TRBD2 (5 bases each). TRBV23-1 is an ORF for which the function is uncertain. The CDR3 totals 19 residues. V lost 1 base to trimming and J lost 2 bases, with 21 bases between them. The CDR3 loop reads CASSQLLTVPLGAYNEQFF. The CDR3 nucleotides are TGCGCCAGCAGTCAATTGTTGACAGTCCCCCTGGGGGCCTACAATGAGCAGTTCTTC.

CDR3 nucleotides: TGTGCCATCAGATCGGGACTAGCACCGGGGGATACGCAGTATTTT. Encoded protein: CAIRSGLAPGDTQYF. The chain uses TRBV10-3 and TRBJ2-3; 9 bases agree with TRBD2. The CDR3 has 15 residues. The V gene's germline CDR1 is ENHRY and CDR2 SYGVKD. Trimming cost V 6 bases and J 6 bases; bases outside gene matches: 10.

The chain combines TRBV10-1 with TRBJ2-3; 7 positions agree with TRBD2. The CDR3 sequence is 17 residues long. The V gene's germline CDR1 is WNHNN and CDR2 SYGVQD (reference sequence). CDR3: CTNSEESAGALTNTQYF. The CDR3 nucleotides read TGCACCAACAGTGAAGAAAGTGCGGGAGCCCTCACGAATACGCAGTATTTT.

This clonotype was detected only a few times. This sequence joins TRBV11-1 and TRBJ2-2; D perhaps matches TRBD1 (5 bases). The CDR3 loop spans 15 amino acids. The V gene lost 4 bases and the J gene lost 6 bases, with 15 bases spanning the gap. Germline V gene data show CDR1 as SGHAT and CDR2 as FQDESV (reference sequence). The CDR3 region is CASSYTGPFSGELFF. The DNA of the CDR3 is TGTGCCAGCAGCTATACAGGACCTTTCTCCGGGGAGCTGTTTTTT.

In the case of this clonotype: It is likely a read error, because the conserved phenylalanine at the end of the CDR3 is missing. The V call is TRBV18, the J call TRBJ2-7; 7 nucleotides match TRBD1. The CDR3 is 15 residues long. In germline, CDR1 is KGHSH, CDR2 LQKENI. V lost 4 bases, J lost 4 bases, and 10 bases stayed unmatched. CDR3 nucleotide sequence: TGTGCCAGCTCACAGAGGACAGGAGTGGTTTACGAGCAGTACCTC. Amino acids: CASSQRTGVVYEQYL.